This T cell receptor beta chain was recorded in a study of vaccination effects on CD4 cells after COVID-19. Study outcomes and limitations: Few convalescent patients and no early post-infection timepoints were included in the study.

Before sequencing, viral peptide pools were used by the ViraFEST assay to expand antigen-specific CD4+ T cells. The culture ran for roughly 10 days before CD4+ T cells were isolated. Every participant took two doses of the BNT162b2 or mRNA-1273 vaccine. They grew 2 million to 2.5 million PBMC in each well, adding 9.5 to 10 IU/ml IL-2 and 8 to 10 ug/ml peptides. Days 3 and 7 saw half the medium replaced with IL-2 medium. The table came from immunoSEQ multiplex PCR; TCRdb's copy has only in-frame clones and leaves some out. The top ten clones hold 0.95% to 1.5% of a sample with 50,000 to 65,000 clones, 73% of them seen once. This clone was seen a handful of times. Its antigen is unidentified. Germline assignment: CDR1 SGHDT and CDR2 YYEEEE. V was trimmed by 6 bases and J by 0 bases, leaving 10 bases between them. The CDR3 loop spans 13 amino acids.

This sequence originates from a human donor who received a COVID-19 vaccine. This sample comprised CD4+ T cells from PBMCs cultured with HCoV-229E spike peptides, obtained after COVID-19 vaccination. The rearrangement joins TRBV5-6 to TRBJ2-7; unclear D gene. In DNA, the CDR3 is TGTGCCAGCACCTCGCCACGCTCCTACGAGCAGTACGTC. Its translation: CASTSPRSYEQYV.